This T cell receptor beta chain was found in a study of tumor and adjacent non-tumor tissue in lung cancer. Background on the study: Aged about 31 to 80 years, patients included 10 men and roughly 5 women with stage I to III disease. On average, productive TCRbeta reads reached a few million per sample.

This sample's RNA came from whole unsorted tissue. Details on this clonotype: At one boundary the junction diverges from the germline segment, which might be a read error.

The library came from three nested PCR rounds adapted from ARM-PCR protocols. Each CDR3 protein gets one entry after TCRdb re-called the multiplex PCR reads with MiXCR. The data contain about 200,000 distinct CDR3 sequences, about 76% of them seen just once; the ten biggest clones take up approximately 25%. The CDR3 is 17 amino acids. The genes are TRBV12-3 or TRBV12-4 and TRBJ1-5; D is perhaps TRBD1 (5 bases). Material for sequencing was lung tumor tissue. The sequence came from a man aged 55 to 70 with non-small cell lung cancer. The CDR3 loop is CFSSLRTGGEVRQSQHF. The DNA of the CDR3 is TGTTTCAGCAGTTTACGCACCGGGGGGGAGGTCCGTCAGTCCCAGCATTTT.